Shown below are 14 T cell receptor beta chains from a single sample sequenced in a study of T cells in Graves' hyperthyroidism and ophthalmopathy. Authors of the study amplified TCR beta CDR3 regions from RNA transcripts. TCR CDR3 underwent first-round RT-PCR with the HTBI primer set. TCRdb re-called the multiplex PCR reads with MiXCR, one entry per CDR3 protein. In the table there are around 300,000 distinct CDR3 sequences, 12% to 15% of which are singletons. Material for sequencing was blood. These receptors were taken from a woman between 35 and 50 years old with Graves' ophthalmopathy.

This clonotype was detected ten times or more. CDR3 sequence: CASSMAANYGYTF. The CDR3 DNA follows: TGTGCCAGTAGTATGGCGGCTAACTATGGCTACACCTTC. The chain uses TRBV19 and TRBJ1-2; the D is unclear. The CDR3 runs 13 residues. The ends were cut back, 3 bases at V and 0 bases at J, with 5 bases in the middle. From germline, CDR1 is LNHDA and CDR2 SQIVND (reference sequence).

This chain links TRBV6-2 or TRBV6-3 with TRBJ1-5; 10 bases are shared with TRBD1. The CDR3 runs 15 residues. CDR1 is MNHEY and CDR2 is SVGEGT in the germline V gene. J lost 4 bases, V lost 6 bases, and 6 bases had no gene match. This chain's CDR3 is CASRLGGQGNQPQHF. Here the CDR3 DNA reads TGTGCCAGCAGGCTTGGGGGACAGGGGAATCAGCCCCAGCATTTT.

This clonotype was found many times. The chain recombines TRBV7-2 with TRBJ2-3, with 11 bases that match TRBD2. V was pared by 5 bases and J by 6 bases, with 10 bases of the junction left unmatched. Per germline, CDR1 SGHTA and CDR2 FQGNSA. This CDR3 is 16 amino acids long. This CDR3 is CASSISGGAVFDTQYF. The CDR3, as DNA: TGTGCCAGCAGCATTAGCGGGGGGGCCGTTTTCGATACGCAGTATTTT.

The chain combines TRBV19 with TRBJ1-2; 8 bases are shared with TRBD1. The CDR3 consists of 13 residues. Germline V gives CDR1 LNHDA, CDR2 SQIVND (reference sequence). Unmatched junction bases numbered 2, after V lost 4 bases and J lost 4 bases. CDR3: CASSRQGTYGYTF. Here the CDR3 DNA reads TGTGCCAGTAGTAGACAGGGGACCTATGGCTACACCTTC.

In regard to this clonotype: No DNA is shown, since the ends of the CDR3 on it are uncertain; the CDR3 is the one TCRdb lists. V gene TRBV7-9 combines with J gene TRBJ2-2; the table's D call TRBD1 went unverified against the DNA. Germline V CDR1 and CDR2: SEHNR, FQNEAQ (reference sequence). The CDR3 comprises 15 residues, both ends counted. The chain's CDR3 is CASSFGQGNTGELSF.

The chain joins TRBV6-1 to TRBJ2-1; the D gene is possibly TRBD2 (7 bases). Germline CDR1 MNHNS, CDR2 SASEGT. There are 15 residues in the CDR3. Trimming removed 5 bases at V and 2 bases at J, with 13 bases between. The CDR3 here is CASSPLGGPYNEQFF. In DNA, the CDR3 is TGTGCCAGCAGTCCCTTGGGGGGGCCCTACAATGAGCAGTTCTTC.

There are many counts of this clonotype. The chain couples TRBV24-1 to TRBJ2-7, with 9 bases lining up with TRBD1. Germline V CDR1 and CDR2: KGHDR, SFDVKD. With V trimmed by 3 bases and J by 4 bases, 6 bases remained unmatched. The CDR3 loop spans 15 amino acids. The CDR3 DNA is TGTGCCACCAGTGATACCGGGACAGGGTCATACGAGCAGTACTTC. It yields the protein CATSDTGTGSYEQYF.

This clonotype was seen repeatedly, ten times or more. The chain joins TRBV7-2 to TRBJ2-5; TRBD1 agrees at 10 bases. After removal of 4 bases from V and 5 bases from J, the junction contained 7 bases not matched to a gene. CDR1 and CDR2 (germline): SGHTA, FQGNSA. The CDR3 extends over 15 amino acids. The CDR3 nucleotides are TGTGCCAGCAGCTATGACAGGGGGCGCGGGGAGACCCAGTACTTC. Translating gives CASSYDRGRGETQYF.

There are many counts of this clonotype. V gene TRBV20-1 combines with J gene TRBJ1-2; D might be TRBD1 (5 bases). This CDR3 comprises 14 residues. The V end lost 0 bases, the J end lost 4 bases, and 12 bases lay between the germline ends. Germline loops: CDR1 DFQATT, CDR2 SNEGSKA (reference sequence). CDR3 residues: CSARDRASIYGYTF. The CDR3 nucleotides read TGCAGTGCTAGAGACAGGGCCTCAATCTATGGCTACACCTTC.

This clonotype was found many times. The CDR3 spells CASSYKLIGLALRSYNEQFF. The CDR3 region has the DNA TGTGCCAGCAGTTACAAACTAATTGGACTAGCCCTTAGGTCGTACAATGAGCAGTTCTTC. J is TRBJ2-1 and V is TRBV6-1; 8 positions agree with TRBD2. The V segment lost 5 bases and the J segment 4 bases; nucleotides outside the gene matches: 22. Germline CDR1 is MNHNS and CDR2 is SASEGT. The CDR3 contains 20 residues.

V is TRBV3-1 and J is TRBJ2-3; D might be TRBD2 (5 bases). Germline V gives CDR1 LGHDT, CDR2 YNNKEL (reference sequence). The CDR3 has 12 amino acids. Trimming stripped 4 bases from V and 6 bases from J, with 8 bases between. The CDR3 protein is CASSRTYDTQYF. In DNA, the CDR3 is TGTGCCAGCAGCCGGACTTACGATACGCAGTATTTT.

This clonotype was seen ten or more times. The rearrangement joins TRBV2 to TRBJ1-5; D unresolved. Germline CDR1 reads SNHLY; CDR2 reads FYNNEI. The CDR3 covers 13 residues. V shed 4 bases and J shed 3 bases, with 7 bases lying between them. The CDR3 region is CASSGWINQPQHF. CDR3 nucleotide sequence: TGTGCCAGCAGTGGGTGGATCAATCAGCCCCAGCATTTT.

V is TRBV28 and J is TRBJ2-7, with TRBD2 as a possible D gene (5 bases). Trimming cost V 4 bases and J 3 bases, with 13 bases left between them. From germline, CDR1 is MDHEN and CDR2 SYDVKM. The length of the CDR3 is 14 residues. CDR3 coding DNA: TGTGCCAGCAGTTGGGAAAATGGACTCTACGAGCAGTACTTC. Amino acids: CASSWENGLYEQYF.

The chain links TRBV24-1 to TRBJ2-5; D gene ambiguous. V dropped 3 bases and J dropped 2 bases, with 12 bases sitting between them. The CDR3 covers 15 residues. CDR1 and CDR2 (germline): KGHDR, SFDVKD. CDR3 protein: CATSDPRAWQETQYF. CDR3 sequence (DNA): TGTGCCACCAGTGATCCACGGGCCTGGCAAGAGACCCAGTACTTC.